This TCR beta chain emerged from a study of metastatic and nonmetastatic thyroid tumors. Original processing notes: In papillary thyroid cancer, a distant-metastasis classifier was built using CDR3 differences across clinicopathological groups. Via MiXCR, TCRdb re-called the PCR reads. The V and J calls were not made by the authors but by TCRdb's processing. The sample has about 92,000 clones; 14% to 15% are singletons. V shed 6 bases and J 6 bases; nucleotides not matched to a gene: 12. This CDR3 is 15 amino acids long. Per germline, CDR1 LNHDA and CDR2 SQIVND (reference sequence). None of the patients had undergone any treatment ahead of thyroid surgery. This clone has a count of ten or more.

The sequenced material came from blood. The receptor comes from a female donor with papillary thyroid cancer or a benign thyroid nodule (not recorded which). Some clones in this sample may be carry-over from other donors' samples. The chain couples TRBV19 to TRBJ2-7; 9 bases line up with TRBD1. The CDR3 DNA sequence: TGTGCCAGTAGCGTCCCGGGACAGGGTCTCCTCGAGCAGTACTTC. It is translated as CASSVPGQGLLEQYF.